The next 30 T cell receptor beta chains were all read from a single sample in a study of early T cells in non-severe SARS-CoV-2 infection. TCRdb itself ran the 5' RACE reads through MiXCR, one entry per CDR3 protein. This sample has 120,000 or so distinct CDR3 sequences, with around 12% found just once. The sequences come from whole blood, collected at baseline. The receptors originated from an adult who was a healthcare worker with PCR-confirmed SARS-CoV-2 infection or an uninfected control (not recorded which).

V gene TRBV7-9 combines with J gene TRBJ2-2, with unresolved D. Trimming cost V 7 bases and J 6 bases, with 6 bases left between them. The CDR3 has 11 amino acids. The V gene's germline CDR1 is SEHNR and CDR2 FQNEAQ (reference sequence). CDR3 loop: CASTVPGELFF. For the CDR3, the DNA is TGTGCCAGCACCGTACCCGGGGAGCTGTTTTTT.

This clonotype was observed a handful of times. This chain links TRBV20-1 with TRBJ1-4; possibly TRBD1 for D (5 bases). Deletions cut 0 bases from V and 7 bases from J, with 15 bases between. The CDR3 is 15 residues long. Germline-derived CDR1 and CDR2 are DFQATT and SNEGSKA (reference sequence). The CDR3 spells CSARDVARDGEKLFF. The DNA of the CDR3 is TGCAGTGCTAGAGATGTGGCCAGGGATGGTGAAAAACTGTTTTTT.

This clonotype was seen more than once but under ten times. The rearrangement links TRBV27 to TRBJ1-1; unclear D gene. The CDR3 spans 12 residues. V dropped 8 bases and J dropped 8 bases, with 15 bases sitting between them. Germline CDR1 MNHEY, CDR2 SMNVEV (reference sequence). The CDR3 loop reads CASHPSEMEAFF. CDR3 in DNA: TGTGCCAGCCATCCATCGGAAATGGAAGCTTTCTTT.

In this sample, this clonotype turned up a few times. The genes are TRBV5-1 and TRBJ1-2; the D is unclear. Germline values: CDR1 SGHRS, CDR2 YFSETQ. V was trimmed by 2 bases and J by 2 bases, leaving 10 bases between them. The CDR3 is made up of 14 amino acids. CDR3 sequence (DNA): TGCGCCAGCAGCTTCTTTAGCGGGAACTATGGCTACACCTTC. The encoded protein is CASSFFSGNYGYTF.

Only a few counts were recorded for this clonotype. This chain joins TRBV5-1 and TRBJ2-6, with D maybe TRBD1 (5 bases). The V end lost 3 bases, the J end lost 0 bases, and 13 bases lay between the germline ends. The CDR3 loop spans 17 amino acids. Germline V gene sequence: CDR1 SGHRS, CDR2 YFSETQ. CDR3 in DNA: TGCGCCAGCAGCTCGACAGTGCCCCGCTCTGGGGCCAACGTCCTGACTTTC. Its translation: CASSSTVPRSGANVLTF. Filled out from reference TRBV5-1 and TRBJ2-6, the complete variable domain reads KAGVTQTPRYLIKTRGQQVTLSCSPISGHRSVSWYQQTPGQGLQFLFEYFSETQRNKGNFPGRFSGRQFSNSRSEMNVSTLELGDSALYLCASSSTVPRSGANVLTFGAGSRLTVL.

This rearrangement joins TRBV5-1 to TRBJ2-7; 7 bases fit TRBD2. The CDR3 contains 13 residues. V shed 4 bases and J 2 bases; nucleotides not matched to a gene: 3. Germline V gives CDR1 SGHRS, CDR2 YFSETQ. CDR3 bases: TGCGCCAGCAGCGGGGGGACTACCTACGAGCAGTACTTC. Translated: CASSGGTTYEQYF.

The chain links TRBV10-3 to TRBJ1-2, with 12 bases identical to TRBD1. Unmatched junction bases numbered 6, after V lost 6 bases and J lost 7 bases. Looked up from germline, CDR1 is ENHRY and CDR2 is SYGVKD. CDR3 length: 14 residues. CDR3 loop: CAIRGTGGFGGYTF. The CDR3 region has the DNA TGTGCCATCAGGGGGACAGGGGGCTTCGGTGGCTACACCTTC.

This clonotype has ten or more counts. The J gene is TRBJ1-2, the V gene TRBV7-9, with 7 bases that match TRBD1. From germline, CDR1 is SEHNR and CDR2 FQNEAQ (reference sequence). J was trimmed by 0 bases and V by 7 bases; bases with no gene match: 11. The CDR3 runs 16 residues. The CDR3 bases are TGTGCCAGCACCAACCAACAGGGGTCCTCTAACTATGGCTACACCTTC. This translates into CASTNQQGSSNYGYTF.

The V and J genes are TRBV27 and TRBJ2-7; D uncertain. This CDR3 is built from 10 residues. V lost 2 bases and J lost 6, with 2 bases in between. Germline loops: CDR1 MNHEY, CDR2 SMNVEV (reference sequence). CDR3 in DNA: TGTGCCAGCAGTTTAGTCGAGCAGTACTTC. This encodes CASSLVEQYF.

The chain recombines TRBV5-4 with TRBJ2-7, with 11 bases aligning to TRBD2. Per the germline V gene, CDR1 is SGHNT and CDR2 is YYREEE (reference sequence). CDR3 length equals 16 residues. Unmatched junction bases numbered 9, after V lost 2 bases and J lost 5 bases. For the CDR3, the DNA is TGTGCCAGCAGCTTTAGCGGGAGGGCCGTCGCGAACGAGCAGTACTTC. Amino acids: CASSFSGRAVANEQYF.

V usage is TRBV4-1 and J usage is TRBJ2-5, with 9 bases fitting TRBD1. The CDR3 runs to 12 residues. After removal of 5 bases from V and 10 bases from J, the junction contained 5 bases not matched to a gene. Germline CDR1 MGHRA, CDR2 YSYEKL. This CDR3 reads CASSVTGGFQYF. DNA for the CDR3: TGCGCCAGCAGCGTAACAGGGGGCTTCCAGTACTTC.

The V gene is TRBV4-1, the J gene TRBJ2-7, with D tentatively TRBD1 (5 bases). Germline V lookup: CDR1 MGHRA, CDR2 YSYEKL. The CDR3 loop spans 16 amino acids. Trimming pared 2 bases from V and 2 bases from J, leaving 16 bases between. Here the CDR3 DNA reads TGCGCCAGCAGCCAACAGACCCGACAGAAGCCCTACGAGCAGTACTTC. This encodes CASSQQTRQKPYEQYF.

This clonotype was seen ten or more times. This chain uses TRBV29-1 with TRBJ2-2; TRBD1 aligns across 7 bases. The CDR3 spans 14 residues. CDR1 and CDR2 (germline): SQVTM, ANQGSEA. The trim removed 7 bases at V and 1 base at J, leaving 6 bases unmatched. The CDR3 loop reads CSAAGTVNTGELFF. The CDR3 DNA reads as TGCAGCGCCGCCGGGACAGTGAACACCGGGGAGCTGTTTTTT.

The chain employs TRBV6-5 and TRBJ1-4; D is unresolved. The CDR3 consists of 12 residues. V lost 7 bases to trimming and J lost 0 bases, with 3 bases between them. Germline CDR1 and CDR2: MNHEY and SVGAGI. The CDR3 DNA is TGTGCCAGCACGACAACTAATGAAAAACTGTTTTTT. It yields the protein CASTTTNEKLFF.

This chain connects TRBV7-9 to TRBJ2-3, with 7 bases matching TRBD1. This CDR3 is 14 amino acids long. Germline V gives CDR1 SEHNR, CDR2 FQNEAQ (reference sequence). V shed 6 bases and J 0 bases; nucleotides not matched to a gene: 3. CDR3 coding DNA: TGTGCCAGCAGAACAGGGGAGAGCACAGATACGCAGTATTTT. Encoded protein: CASRTGESTDTQYF. Full variable domain (outside the CDR3, taken from reference TRBV7-9 and TRBJ2-3): DTGVSQNPRHKITKRGQNVTFRCDPISEHNRLYWYRQTLGQGPEFLTYFQNEAQLEKSRLLSDRFSAERPKGSFSTLEIQRTEQGDSAMYLCASRTGESTDTQYFGPGTRLTVL.

This clonotype has only a few counts. The chain joins TRBV28 to TRBJ1-4; 8 bases line up with TRBD1. V lost 5 bases and J lost 11; bases outside the gene matches: 10. Germline lookup yields CDR1 MDHEN and CDR2 SYDVKM. The CDR3 length is 14 residues. The CDR3 nucleotides read TGTGCCAGCAGTCTTCAGGGGGCGTCGGAGAAACTGTTTTTT. This encodes CASSLQGASEKLFF.

In its sample, this clonotype was seen a few times. The chain has TRBV6-2 or TRBV6-3 and TRBJ2-1; 11 bases are shared with TRBD1. CDR1 and CDR2 (germline): MNHEY, SVGEGT. With 6 bases clipped from V and 8 bases from J, the junction kept 9 bases outside the gene matches. The CDR3 covers 15 residues. The CDR3 loop is CASSGGTGGFDEQFF. In nucleotides, the CDR3 is TGTGCCAGCAGCGGTGGGACAGGGGGGTTCGATGAGCAGTTCTTC.

The chain combines TRBV18 with TRBJ1-4, with 7 positions matching TRBD1. Germline values: CDR1 KGHSH, CDR2 LQKENI. The CDR3 runs to 15 residues. J lost 5 bases, V lost 3 bases, and 6 bases had no gene match. The DNA of the CDR3 is TGTGCCAGCTCACCCCCGGGACAGCGGAATGAAAAACTGTTTTTT. Translation gives CASSPPGQRNEKLFF. Based on the CDR3 plus reference TRBV18 and TRBJ1-4, the full variable domain is NAGVMQNPRHLVRRRGQEARLRCSPMKGHSHVYWYRQLPEEGLKFMVYLQKENIIDESGMPKERFSAEFPKEGPSILRIQQVVRGDSAAYFCASSPPGQRNEKLFFGSGTQLSVL.

The chain links TRBV7-2 to TRBJ2-7; D is tentatively TRBD1 or TRBD2 (5 bases each). The germline CDR1 and CDR2 sequences are SGHTA and FQGNSA. The CDR3 is made up of 13 amino acids. With 4 bases removed from V and 5 bases from J, the gap between germline ends came to 12 bases. This CDR3 is CASSSLWDDEQYF. CDR3 DNA: TGTGCCAGCAGCTCCCTCTGGGACGACGAGCAGTACTTC.

This clonotype appeared a few times. V gene TRBV28 combines with J gene TRBJ2-7, with a tentative D call TRBD1 (6 bases). This CDR3 has 13 residues. CDR1 is MDHEN, CDR2 SYDVKM, per germline. Trimming stripped 1 base from V and 3 bases from J, with 7 bases between. The CDR3, as DNA: TGTGCCAGCAGTTTATCGGACAGCTACGAGCAGTACTTC. This gives the protein CASSLSDSYEQYF.

This clonotype was detected ten times or more. This rearrangement joins TRBV7-9 to TRBJ1-3; D gene ambiguous. The length of the CDR3 is 12 residues. Trimming pared 5 bases from V and 4 bases from J, leaving 6 bases between. CDR1 is SEHNR, CDR2 FQNEAQ, per germline (reference sequence). DNA for the CDR3: TGTGCCAGCAGCCTAATGGGAAACACCATATATTTT. The encoded protein is CASSLMGNTIYF.

The chain joins TRBV28 to TRBJ2-3, with a possible D match to TRBD2 (6 bases). The CDR3 consists of 15 residues. Germline-derived CDR1 and CDR2 are MDHEN and SYDVKM. The ends were cut back, 3 bases at V and 0 bases at J, with 10 bases in the middle. DNA for the CDR3: TGTGCCAGCAGTTTGGTAGCGGCTAGCACAGATACGCAGTATTTT. Its translation: CASSLVAASTDTQYF.

This clonotype was observed a few times. V is TRBV18 and J is TRBJ1-5, with unresolved D. Trimming cost V 3 bases and J 2 bases, with 11 bases left between them. The CDR3 has 15 residues. The germline V gene encodes CDR1 KGHSH and CDR2 LQKENI. Here the CDR3 reads CASSPAEGGNQPQHF. For the CDR3, the DNA is TGTGCCAGCTCACCGGCTGAGGGCGGCAATCAGCCCCAGCATTTT.

The rearrangement joins TRBV5-1 to TRBJ1-1; D gene unclear. Per germline, CDR1 SGHRS and CDR2 YFSETQ. Between the trimmed V and J ends, which lost 5 bases and 4 bases, there was a span of 12 bases. The CDR3 is 13 amino acids. The CDR3 reads CASSDVGSTEAFF. In nucleotides, the CDR3 is TGCGCCAGCAGTGACGTGGGAAGCACTGAAGCTTTCTTT.

Of note for this clonotype: At one of its ends the junction is not consistent with the germline gene, which may arise from a read error. V usage is TRBV7-6 and J usage is TRBJ2-7; 12 nucleotides match TRBD2. The CDR3 contains 16 residues. Germline V gene lookup returns CDR1 SGHVS and CDR2 FNYEAQ. The CDR3 nucleotides read TGTCCCAGCAGCTTAGTGGCTAGCGGGGGGGCTGGAGAGCAGTACTTC. It specifies CPSSLVASGGAGEQYF.

The J gene is TRBJ2-1, the V gene TRBV27; TRBD2 might be the D (7 bases). V dropped 5 bases and J dropped 7 bases, with 18 bases sitting between them. The CDR3 covers 15 residues. CDR1 is MNHEY and CDR2 is SMNVEV in the germline V gene (reference sequence). The CDR3 here is CASSPLGGRGNEQFF. The CDR3 nucleotides are TGTGCCAGCAGTCCCCTGGGGGGGAGGGGGAATGAGCAGTTCTTC.

This sequence joins TRBV6-5 and TRBJ2-3, with TRBD2 matching over 11 bases. The CDR3 is 17 amino acids. CDR1 is MNHEY, CDR2 SVGAGI, per germline. J gave up 1 base and V 5 bases, and 8 bases lay outside the gene matches. In nucleotides, the CDR3 is TGTGCCAGCAGTCGGGCGGGGACTAGCGGAGGCACAGATACGCAGTATTTT. This gives the protein CASSRAGTSGGTDTQYF.

V is TRBV4-1 and J is TRBJ2-1; 7 nucleotides match TRBD1. J gave up 6 bases and V 1 base, and 3 bases lay outside the gene matches. The CDR3 contains 14 residues. Germline V lookup: CDR1 MGHRA, CDR2 YSYEKL. CDR3 residues: CASSQGEGANEQFF. DNA for the CDR3: TGCGCCAGCAGCCAAGGCGAGGGGGCCAATGAGCAGTTCTTC.

This clonotype showed up just a few times. The chain is built from TRBV7-9 and TRBJ2-7; 11 bases agree with TRBD1. Germline V CDR1 and CDR2: SEHNR, FQNEAQ (reference sequence). CDR3 length: 15 amino acids. V lost 5 bases to trimming and J lost 7 bases; unmatched junction nucleotides: 10. The CDR3 DNA is TGTGCCAGCAGCCCTGGACAGGGGGCCACCTCGGAGCAGTACTTC. Its protein is CASSPGQGATSEQYF.

The chain recombines TRBV5-6 with TRBJ1-1, with unresolved D. The V end was cut by 0 bases, the J end by 11 bases, with 5 bases between. Per germline, CDR1 SGHDT and CDR2 YYEEEE. The CDR3 has 10 residues. As DNA, the CDR3 is TGTGCCAGCAGCTTGGTAGGGGCTTTCTTT. The encoded protein is CASSLVGAFF.